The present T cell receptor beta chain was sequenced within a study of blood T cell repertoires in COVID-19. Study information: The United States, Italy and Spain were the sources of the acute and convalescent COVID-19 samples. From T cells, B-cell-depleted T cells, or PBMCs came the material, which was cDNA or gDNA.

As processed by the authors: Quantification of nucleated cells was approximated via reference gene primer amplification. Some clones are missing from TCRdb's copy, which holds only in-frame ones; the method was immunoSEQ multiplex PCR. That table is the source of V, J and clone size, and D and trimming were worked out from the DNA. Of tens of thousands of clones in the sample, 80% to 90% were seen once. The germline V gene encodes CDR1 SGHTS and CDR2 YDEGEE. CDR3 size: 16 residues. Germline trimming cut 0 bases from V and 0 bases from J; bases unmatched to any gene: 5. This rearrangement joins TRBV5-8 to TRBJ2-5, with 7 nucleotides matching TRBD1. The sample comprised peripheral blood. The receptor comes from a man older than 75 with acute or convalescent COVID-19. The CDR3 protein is CASSLVQGVYQETQYF. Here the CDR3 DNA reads TGTGCCAGCAGCTTGGTGCAGGGGGTTTACCAAGAGACCCAGTACTTC. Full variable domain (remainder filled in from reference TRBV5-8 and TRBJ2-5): EAGVTQSPTHLIKTRGQQATLRCSPISGHTSVYWYQQALGLGLQFLLWYDEGEERNRGNFPPRFSGRQFPNYSSELNVNALELEDSALYLCASSLVQGVYQETQYFGPGTRLLVL.